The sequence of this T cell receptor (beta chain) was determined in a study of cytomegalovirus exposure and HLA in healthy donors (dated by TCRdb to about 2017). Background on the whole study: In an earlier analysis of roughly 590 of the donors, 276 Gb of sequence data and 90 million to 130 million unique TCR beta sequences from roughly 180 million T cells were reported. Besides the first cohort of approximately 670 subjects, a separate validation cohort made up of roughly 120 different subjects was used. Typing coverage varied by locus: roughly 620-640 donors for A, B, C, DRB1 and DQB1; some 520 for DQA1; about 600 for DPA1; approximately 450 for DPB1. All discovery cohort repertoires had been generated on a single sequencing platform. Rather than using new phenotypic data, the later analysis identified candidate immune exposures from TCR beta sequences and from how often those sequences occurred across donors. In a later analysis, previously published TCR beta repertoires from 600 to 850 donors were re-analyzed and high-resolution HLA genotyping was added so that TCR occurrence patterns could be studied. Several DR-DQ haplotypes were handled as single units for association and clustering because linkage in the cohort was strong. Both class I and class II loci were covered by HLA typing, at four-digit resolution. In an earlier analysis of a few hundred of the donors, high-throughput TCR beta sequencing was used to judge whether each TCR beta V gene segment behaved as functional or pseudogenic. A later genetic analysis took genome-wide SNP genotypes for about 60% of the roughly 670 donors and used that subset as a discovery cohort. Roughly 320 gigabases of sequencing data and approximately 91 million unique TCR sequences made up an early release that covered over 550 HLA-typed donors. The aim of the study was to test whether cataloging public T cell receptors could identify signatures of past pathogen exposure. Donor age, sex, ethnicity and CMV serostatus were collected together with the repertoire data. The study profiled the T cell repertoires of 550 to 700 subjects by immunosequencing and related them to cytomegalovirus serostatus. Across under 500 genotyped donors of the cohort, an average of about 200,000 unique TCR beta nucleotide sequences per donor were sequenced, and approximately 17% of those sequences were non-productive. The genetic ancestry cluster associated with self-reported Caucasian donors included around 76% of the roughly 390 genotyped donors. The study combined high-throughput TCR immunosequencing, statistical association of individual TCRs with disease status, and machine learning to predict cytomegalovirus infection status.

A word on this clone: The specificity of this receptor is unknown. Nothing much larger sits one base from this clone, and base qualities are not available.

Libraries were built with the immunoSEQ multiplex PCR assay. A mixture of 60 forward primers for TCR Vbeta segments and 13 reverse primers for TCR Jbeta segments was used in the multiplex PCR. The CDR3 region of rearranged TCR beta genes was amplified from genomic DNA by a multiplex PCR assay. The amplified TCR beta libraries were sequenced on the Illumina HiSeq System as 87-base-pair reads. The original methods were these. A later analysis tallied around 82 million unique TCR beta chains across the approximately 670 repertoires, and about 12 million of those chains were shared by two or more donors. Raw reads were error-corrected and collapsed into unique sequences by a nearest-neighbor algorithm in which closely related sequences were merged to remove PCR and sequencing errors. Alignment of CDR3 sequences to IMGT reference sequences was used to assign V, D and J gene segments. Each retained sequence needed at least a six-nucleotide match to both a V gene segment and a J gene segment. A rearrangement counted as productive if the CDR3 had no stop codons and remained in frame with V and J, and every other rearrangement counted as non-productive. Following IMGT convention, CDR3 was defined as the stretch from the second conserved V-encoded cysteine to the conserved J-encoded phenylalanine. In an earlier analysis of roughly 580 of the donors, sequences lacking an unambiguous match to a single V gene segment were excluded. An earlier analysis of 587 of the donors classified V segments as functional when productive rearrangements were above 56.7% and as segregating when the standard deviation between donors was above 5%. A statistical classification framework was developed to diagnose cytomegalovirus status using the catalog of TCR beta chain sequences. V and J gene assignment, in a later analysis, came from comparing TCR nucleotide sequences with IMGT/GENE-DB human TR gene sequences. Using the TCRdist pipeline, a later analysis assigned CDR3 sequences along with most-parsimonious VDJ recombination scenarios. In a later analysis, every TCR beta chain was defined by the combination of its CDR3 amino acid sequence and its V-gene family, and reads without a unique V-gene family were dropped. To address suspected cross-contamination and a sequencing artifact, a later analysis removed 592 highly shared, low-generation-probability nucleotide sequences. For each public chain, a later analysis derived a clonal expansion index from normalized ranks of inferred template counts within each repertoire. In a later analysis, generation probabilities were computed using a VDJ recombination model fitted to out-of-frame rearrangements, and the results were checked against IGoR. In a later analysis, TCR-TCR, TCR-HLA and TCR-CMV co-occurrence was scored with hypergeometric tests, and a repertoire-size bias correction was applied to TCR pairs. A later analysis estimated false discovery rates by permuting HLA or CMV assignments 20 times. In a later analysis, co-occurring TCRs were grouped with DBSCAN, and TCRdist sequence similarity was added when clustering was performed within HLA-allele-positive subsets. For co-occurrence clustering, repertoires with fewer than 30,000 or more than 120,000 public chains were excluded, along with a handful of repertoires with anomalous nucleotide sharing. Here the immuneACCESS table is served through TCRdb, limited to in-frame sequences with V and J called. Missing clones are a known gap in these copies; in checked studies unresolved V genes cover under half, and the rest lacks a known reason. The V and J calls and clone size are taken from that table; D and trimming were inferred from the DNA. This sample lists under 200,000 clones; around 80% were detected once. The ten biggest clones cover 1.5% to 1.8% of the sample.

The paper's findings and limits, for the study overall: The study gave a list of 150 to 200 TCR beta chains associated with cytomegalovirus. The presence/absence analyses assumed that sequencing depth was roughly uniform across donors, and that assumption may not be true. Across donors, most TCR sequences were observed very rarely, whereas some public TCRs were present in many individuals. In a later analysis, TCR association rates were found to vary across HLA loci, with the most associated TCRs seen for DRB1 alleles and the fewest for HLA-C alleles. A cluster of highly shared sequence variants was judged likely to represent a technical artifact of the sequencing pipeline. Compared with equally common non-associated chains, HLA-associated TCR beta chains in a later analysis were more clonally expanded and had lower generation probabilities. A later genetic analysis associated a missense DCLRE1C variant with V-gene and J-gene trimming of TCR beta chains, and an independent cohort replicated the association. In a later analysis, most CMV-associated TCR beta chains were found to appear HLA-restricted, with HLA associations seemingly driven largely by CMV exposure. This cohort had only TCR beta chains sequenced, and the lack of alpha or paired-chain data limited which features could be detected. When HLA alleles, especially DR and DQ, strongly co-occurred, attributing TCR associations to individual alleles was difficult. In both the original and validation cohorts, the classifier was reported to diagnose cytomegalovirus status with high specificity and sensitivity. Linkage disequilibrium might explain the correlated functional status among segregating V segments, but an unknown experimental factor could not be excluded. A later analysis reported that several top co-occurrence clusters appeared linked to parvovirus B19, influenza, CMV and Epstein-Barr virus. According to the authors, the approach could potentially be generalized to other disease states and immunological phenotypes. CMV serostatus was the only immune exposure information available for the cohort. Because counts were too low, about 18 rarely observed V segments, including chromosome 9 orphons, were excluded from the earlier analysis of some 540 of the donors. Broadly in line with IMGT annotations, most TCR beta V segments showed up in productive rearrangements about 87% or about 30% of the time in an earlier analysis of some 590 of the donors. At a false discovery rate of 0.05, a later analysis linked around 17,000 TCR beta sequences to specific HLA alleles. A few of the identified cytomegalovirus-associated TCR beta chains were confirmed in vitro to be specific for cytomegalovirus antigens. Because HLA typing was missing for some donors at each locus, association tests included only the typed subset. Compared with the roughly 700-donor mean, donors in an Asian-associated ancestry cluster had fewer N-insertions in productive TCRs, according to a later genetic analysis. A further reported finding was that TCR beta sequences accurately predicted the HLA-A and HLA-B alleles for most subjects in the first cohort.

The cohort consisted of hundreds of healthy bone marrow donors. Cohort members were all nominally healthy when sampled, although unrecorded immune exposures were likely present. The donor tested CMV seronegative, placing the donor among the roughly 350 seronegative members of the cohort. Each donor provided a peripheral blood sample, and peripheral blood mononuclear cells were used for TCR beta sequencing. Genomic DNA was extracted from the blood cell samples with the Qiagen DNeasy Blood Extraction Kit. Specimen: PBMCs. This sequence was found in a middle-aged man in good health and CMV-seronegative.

CDR3 sequence: CACLTVTRDRGWTEAFF. The DNA is TGTGCCTGCCTCACTGTTACCCGGGACAGGGGATGGACTGAAGCTTTCTTT. The V and J genes are TRBV30 and TRBJ1-1; 10 nucleotides in the junction match TRBD1. The germline V gene (reference sequence) sets CDR1 to GTSNPN and CDR2 to SVGIG. The CDR3, from cysteine to phenylalanine, totals 17 residues. Only the CDR3 part of the read is kept: 51 bases, read in frame from the first base. From V the trimming removes 6 bases and from J it removes 5 bases, while the gene matches leave 18 bases of the junction unaccounted for. Full variable domain (CDR3 extended with the reference TRBV30 and TRBJ1-1 proteins): SQTIHQWPATLVQPVGSPLSLECTVEGTSNPNLYWYRQAAGRGLQLLFYSVGIGQISSEVPQNLSASRPQDRQFILSSKKLLLSDSGFYLCACLTVTRDRGWTEAFFGQGTRLTVV.